These T cell receptor beta chains were read from a single sample in a study of CD8 T cells in ankylosing spondylitis. MiXCR, run by TCRdb on the 5' RACE reads, gives a single entry per CDR3 protein. The sample lists roughly 400,000 distinct CDR3 sequences; approximately 20% were seen once. Sequencing input: blood, either unsorted or a sorted T cell fraction (not recorded which). All receptors come from a male donor with ankylosing spondylitis. The CDR3 runs from the conserved cysteine through the conserved F or W.

J gene: TRBJ2-4; V gene: TRBV9; CDR3 protein: CASSVLAGGGKNIQYF
J gene: TRBJ1-2; V gene: TRBV20-1; CDR3 protein: CSAGDRDSYGYTF
J gene: TRBJ2-1; V gene: TRBV2; CDR3 protein: CASTVGLAGAFGEFF
J gene: TRBJ2-2; V gene: TRBV19; CDR3 protein: CASTQNTIGELFF
J gene: TRBJ2-1; V gene: TRBV2; CDR3 protein: CASQGRRAYNEQFF
J gene: TRBJ1-1; V gene: TRBV6-1; CDR3 protein: CASSLGQTMNTEAFF
J gene: TRBJ1-2; V gene: TRBV5-1; CDR3 protein: CASSPIGVPNYGYTF
J gene: TRBJ2-4; V gene: TRBV12-3/TRBV12-4; CDR3 protein: CASSSHQSFNIQYF
J gene: TRBJ2-7; V gene: TRBV20-1; CDR3 protein: CSGAGTYYEQYF
J gene: TRBJ2-1; V gene: TRBV6-4; CDR3 protein: CASKGTRGYNEQFF
J gene: TRBJ2-7; V gene: TRBV2; CDR3 protein: CASRGQLYEQYF
J gene: TRBJ1-4; V gene: TRBV25-1; CDR3 protein: CASSVRGREKLFF
J gene: TRBJ2-5; V gene: TRBV20-1; CDR3 protein: CSARFPRAGGGETQYF
J gene: TRBJ2-7; V gene: TRBV5-5; CDR3 protein: CASSFAPSYEQYF
J gene: TRBJ1-6; V gene: TRBV7-8; CDR3 protein: CASSLYSFNSPLHF
J gene: TRBJ2-3; V gene: TRBV12-5; CDR3 protein: CAEKRCVADTQYF
J gene: TRBJ2-3; V gene: TRBV12-3/TRBV12-4; CDR3 protein: CASPPGGNPTDTQYF
J gene: TRBJ1-4; V gene: TRBV20-1; CDR3 protein: CSAERVSLEKLFF
J gene: TRBJ2-3; V gene: TRBV10-3; CDR3 protein: CAGSIAVLDTQYF
J gene: TRBJ2-7; V gene: TRBV5-1; CDR3 protein: CASSLPGASSFSYEQYF
J gene: TRBJ1-2; V gene: TRBV18; CDR3 protein: CASSPRSLGGYGYTF
J gene: TRBJ2-1; V gene: TRBV7-2; CDR3 protein: CASSLDWYEQFF
J gene: TRBJ2-7; V gene: TRBV20-1; CDR3 protein: CSANKDTPGEQYF
J gene: TRBJ2-1; V gene: TRBV9; CDR3 protein: CASSGRGGQNYNEQFF
J gene: TRBJ2-1; V gene: TRBV10-1; CDR3 protein: CASSESLAATYNEQFF
J gene: TRBJ1-4; V gene: TRBV20-1; CDR3 protein: CSASRAGWTEKLFF
J gene: TRBJ1-1; V gene: TRBV12-3/TRBV12-4; CDR3 protein: CASSRTGQGPKAFF
J gene: TRBJ1-2; V gene: TRBV24-1; CDR3 protein: CATSDTDRGQDGYTF